These 27 T cell receptor beta chains came from one sample sequenced in a study of metastatic and nonmetastatic thyroid tumors. There were no patients who had received any treatment before thyroid surgery. MiXCR re-clonotyped the PCR reads for TCRdb. The sample yields about 28,000 clones, 20% to 25% seen once. The sequencing sample was made of blood. Receptors were obtained from a female donor with papillary thyroid cancer or a benign thyroid nodule (not recorded which). Some clones in this sample may be carry-over from other donors' samples.

Here the CDR3 DNA reads TGTGCCAGCTCCGGGCAGGGGAGCGCCTACGAGCAGTACTTC. Translated: CASSGQGSAYEQYF. The J gene is TRBJ2-7, the V gene TRBV27, with D possibly being TRBD1 (6 bases). CDR3 size: 14 residues. V lost 8 bases and J lost 2, with 16 bases in between. Germline CDR1 reads MNHEY; CDR2 reads SMNVEV (reference sequence).

This clone has more than one count but fewer than ten. V gene TRBV28 combines with J gene TRBJ1-5, with a weak D call TRBD1 (5 bases). This CDR3 has 14 amino acids. The V and J ends lost 4 bases and 4 bases respectively, with 11 bases between them. From germline, CDR1 is MDHEN and CDR2 SYDVKM. This CDR3 reads CASSSLGRNQPQHF. CDR3 DNA: TGTGCCAGCAGTTCCCTGGGACGGAATCAGCCCCAGCATTTT. Variable domain in full (rest from reference TRBV28 and TRBJ1-5): DVKVTQSSRYLVKRTGEKVFLECVQDMDHENMFWYRQDPGLGLRLIYFSYDVKMKEKGDIPEGYSVSREKKERFSLILESASTNQTSMYLCASSSLGRNQPQHFGDGTRLSIL.

This clone occurred many times. CDR3 sequence reads: CASSLWRQGAGETQYF. CDR3 in DNA: TGTGCCAGCAGCTTATGGCGGCAGGGGGCAGGAGAGACCCAGTACTTC. The chain is built from TRBV7-2 and TRBJ2-5; 8 bases match TRBD1. The junction had 9 bases not matched to a gene; V was cut back by 2 bases and J by 4 bases. Germline V gene data show CDR1 as SGHTA and CDR2 as FQGNSA. The CDR3 covers 16 residues.

In this sample, this clone turned up many times. V gene TRBV24-1 combines with J gene TRBJ2-2, with D possibly matching TRBD1 (5 bases). The CDR3 runs to 14 residues. Trimming took 2 bases from V and 6 from J, leaving 9 bases between them. CDR1 and CDR2 from the germline V gene are KGHDR and SFDVKD. DNA for the CDR3: TGTGCCACCAGTGATTGCAGGGTTGCCGGGGAGCTGTTTTTT. Amino acid sequence: CATSDCRVAGELFF.

This clone showed up many times. The V call is TRBV6-4, the J call TRBJ2-3; 7 bases fit TRBD2. CDR1 MRHNA and CDR2 SNTAGT come from the germline V gene. J lost 6 bases, V lost 3 bases, and 6 bases had no gene match. This CDR3 comprises 14 residues. CDR3 DNA sequence: TGTGCCAGCAGTGAAAGCGGGGCCCGGGATACGCAGTATTTT. Its translation: CASSESGARDTQYF.

The chain combines TRBV6-2 or TRBV6-3 with TRBJ1-3; D unclear. The CDR3 has 15 residues. The germline gives CDR1 MNHEY, CDR2 SVGEGT. Trimming took off 1 base at V and 0 bases at J, with 7 bases between the two ends. CDR3 bases: TGTGCCAGCAGTTACTTAGCAGTCTCTGGAAACACCATATATTTT. This translates into CASSYLAVSGNTIYF.

This clone appeared many times. This chain joins TRBV5-4 and TRBJ1-2; 7 nucleotides match TRBD1. After removal of 1 base from V and 8 bases from J, the junction contained 5 bases not matched to a gene. The V gene's germline CDR1 is SGHNT and CDR2 YYREEE (reference sequence). CDR3 length: 13 residues. For the CDR3, the DNA is TGTGCCAGCAGCTTGACGTCAGGGGGGGGCTACACCTTC. Translating it yields CASSLTSGGGYTF.

There are many counts of this clone. The chain has TRBV5-1 and TRBJ1-1, with D unclear. CDR1 is SGHRS, CDR2 YFSETQ, per germline. The CDR3 covers 10 residues. V lost 10 bases to trimming and J lost 3 bases, with 7 bases between them. The CDR3: CAPNHTEAFF. Written as DNA, the CDR3 is TGCGCCCCGAACCACACTGAAGCTTTCTTT.

This clone showed up just a few times. The chain couples TRBV6-4 to TRBJ2-7, with a possible D match to TRBD2 (6 bases). V lost 5 bases and J 4 bases, leaving 18 bases between the germline ends. Germline V gene data show CDR1 as MRHNA and CDR2 as SNTAGT. This CDR3 spans 15 amino acids. CDR3 loop: CASSPMEGIRYEQYF. CDR3 coding DNA: TGTGCCAGCAGTCCCATGGAGGGGATTCGGTACGAGCAGTACTTC.

Concerning this clone itself: It is likely a read error, because the conserved phenylalanine at the end of the CDR3 is missing. J is TRBJ1-2 and V is TRBV20-1; no definite D call. Germline CDR1 DFQATT, CDR2 SNEGSKA (reference sequence). CDR3 length: 14 residues. In nucleotides, the CDR3 is TGCAGTGCTAGAGAATCGGGCATCTGGTATGTCTACACCGTC. The encoded protein is CSARESGIWYVYTV.

This clone has more than one count but fewer than ten. Germline and junction disagree at one end, which may indicate a read error. The chain combines TRBV6-7 with TRBJ1-5, with D maybe TRBD1 (6 bases). TRBV6-7 is flagged as an ORF with uncertain function. The CDR3 has 15 amino acids. CDR3 coding DNA: TGTACCAGCAGTTATTTTTCAGGGGCAGGCCAGCCCCAGCATTTT. This translates into CTSSYFSGAGQPQHF.

This clone has at least ten counts. A much larger clone lies one base from this, so it may be a read error. The same CDR3 can be traced to other DNA sequences in this sample. This chain joins TRBV12-3 or TRBV12-4 and TRBJ1-2; no definite D call. This CDR3 is 11 amino acids long. The germline V and J ends were trimmed by 6 bases and 8 bases, with 10 bases remaining between them. The CDR3 coding sequence is TGTGCCAGCAGCCCCGGAACAGGCTACACCTTC. This translates into CASSPGTGYTF.

In its sample, this clone was seen many times. This rearrangement joins TRBV7-9 to TRBJ2-3, with 7 bases identical to TRBD2. J gave up 5 bases and V 4 bases, and 9 bases lay outside the gene matches. The CDR3 is 15 residues long. The germline gives CDR1 SEHNR, CDR2 FQNEAQ (reference sequence). CDR3 in DNA: TGTGCCAGCAGCTCGCGACTAGCATCTATAGATACGCAGTATTTT. It is translated as CASSSRLASIDTQYF.

This clone is labeled as medium-sized. The chain carries TRBV6-6 and TRBJ2-3; 10 bases agree with TRBD1. The germline gives CDR1 MNHNY, CDR2 SVGAGI (reference sequence). The CDR3 length is 15 residues. V dropped 2 bases and J dropped 4; count of bases not matched to a gene: 3. CDR3 DNA sequence: TGTGCCAGCAGTTACAGACAGGGGGCCGCAGATACGCAGTATTTT. Translating gives CASSYRQGAADTQYF.

This clone has a handful of counts. The chain couples TRBV6-4 to TRBJ2-3, with 11 bases aligning to TRBD2. Germline CDR1 and CDR2: MRHNA and SNTAGT. This CDR3 has 15 residues. With 5 bases clipped from V and 5 bases from J, the junction kept 6 bases outside the gene matches. The CDR3 loop reads CASSNLAGGKDTQYF. The CDR3 nucleotides read TGTGCCAGCAGTAACCTAGCGGGAGGTAAAGATACGCAGTATTTT.

This clone has a handful of counts. This chain joins TRBV28 and TRBJ1-1; D is possibly TRBD1 (5 bases). Germline V gene sequence: CDR1 MDHEN, CDR2 SYDVKM. The CDR3 contains 13 residues. V lost 1 base and J 5 bases, leaving 8 bases between the germline ends. For the CDR3, the DNA is TGTGCCAGCAGTTTATATAGGGGAACTGAAGCTTTCTTT. Protein: CASSLYRGTEAFF.

V is TRBV28 and J is TRBJ1-5, with D possibly TRBD1 on 5 matching bases. The ends were cut back, 11 bases at V and 4 bases at J, with 21 bases in the middle. CDR1 is MDHEN, CDR2 SYDVKM, per germline. The CDR3 runs to 15 residues. The DNA for the CDR3 is TGTGCCGTCACGCCCGGGCAGGGCGCTAATCAGCCCCAGCATTTT. It specifies CAVTPGQGANQPQHF.

This clone showed up many times. The rearrangement joins TRBV12-3 or TRBV12-4 to TRBJ2-4, with unresolved D. Trimming removed 3 bases from V and 0 bases from J, with 9 bases in between. CDR3 length: 15 amino acids. The CDR3 nucleotides are TGTGCCAGCAGTTTTGGACGGCTAGCCAAAAACATTCAGTACTTC. The encoded protein is CASSFGRLAKNIQYF.

Within the sample, this clone is medium-sized (0.01 to 0.1%). V and J are TRBV27 and TRBJ2-7; TRBD2 agrees at 9 bases. Germline values: CDR1 MNHEY, CDR2 SMNVEV (reference sequence). J gave up 5 bases and V 9 bases, and 5 bases lay outside the gene matches. The CDR3 has 12 amino acids. CDR3 nucleotide sequence: TGTGCCAGTAATAGCGGGAGTAACGAGCAGTACTTC. Translating gives CASNSGSNEQYF.

About this clone itself: The same CDR3 arises from other DNA sequences in this sample as well. The rearrangement joins TRBV12-3 or TRBV12-4 to TRBJ2-7; 8 bases align to TRBD1. The CDR3 sequence is 15 residues long. After removal of 5 bases from V and 2 bases from J, the junction contained 8 bases not matched to a gene. CDR3 nucleotides: TGTGCCAGCAGTCCTGGGACAGGCACCCCCTACGAGCAGTACTTC. Its translation: CASSPGTGTPYEQYF.

This clone was recorded many times. The chain links TRBV7-3 to TRBJ2-2; D gene ambiguous. V was pared by 5 bases and J by 1 base, with 8 bases between. There are 14 residues in the CDR3. CDR1 is SGHTA, CDR2 FQGTGA, per germline. Here the CDR3 DNA reads TGTGCCAGCAGCCGGACCGTGAACACCGGGGAGCTGTTTTTT. It codes for CASSRTVNTGELFF.

This sequence joins TRBV20-1 and TRBJ1-5, with 10 bases fitting TRBD1. The trim removed 3 bases at V and 2 bases at J, leaving 4 bases unmatched. CDR1 and CDR2 from the germline V gene are DFQATT and SNEGSKA (reference sequence). The CDR3 totals 15 residues. Written as DNA, the CDR3 is TGCAGTGCTAGTAGGGACAGGGGAGGCAATCAGCCCCAGCATTTT. This codes for CSASRDRGGNQPQHF.

CDR3 DNA: TGTGCCAGCAGCCGGTTCGAGGGAGGAGACACTGAAGCTTTCTTT. Protein sequence: CASSRFEGGDTEAFF. The V call is TRBV7-9, the J call TRBJ1-1; D is undetermined. V lost 5 bases to trimming and J lost 3 bases, with 16 bases between them. CDR1 and CDR2 from the germline V gene are SEHNR and FQNEAQ (reference sequence). The CDR3 runs 15 residues.

Concerning this clone itself: This may be a read error, as it is one base from a much larger clone. Other DNA variants within this sample encode the same CDR3. The chain couples TRBV30 to TRBJ1-5, with 7 bases fitting TRBD1. The CDR3 is 13 residues long. Germline CDR1 reads GTSNPN; CDR2 reads SVGIG (reference sequence). CDR3 nucleotide sequence: TGTGCCTGGAGTGTAGGGGGCAATCAACCCCAGCATTTT. Protein: CAWSVGGNQPQHF.

The chain carries TRBV7-8 and TRBJ2-5; D is tentatively TRBD1 or TRBD2 (5 bases each). This CDR3 is built from 16 residues. Trimming took 0 bases from V and 4 from J, leaving 15 bases between them. Germline V CDR1 and CDR2: SGHVS, FQNEAQ. CDR3: CASSLARAGHGETQYF. The CDR3 DNA is TGTGCCAGCAGCTTAGCGCGGGCAGGGCACGGAGAGACCCAGTACTTC.

The sample holds many counts of this clone. CDR3 in amino acids: CASSSIGDTEAFF. Written as DNA, the CDR3 is TGTGCCAGCAGCTCGATAGGGGACACTGAAGCTTTCTTT. The chain combines TRBV7-9 with TRBJ1-1, with D possibly being TRBD1 (5 bases). Trimming left V 4 bases short and J 3 bases short, with 9 bases between. The germline CDR1 and CDR2 sequences are SEHNR and FQNEAQ (reference sequence). This CDR3 has 13 residues.

This clone came up once. An end of the junction differs from the germline gene, which may be a read error. J is TRBJ1-1 and V is TRBV5-1; D remains unclear. Germline V gene data show CDR1 as SGHRS and CDR2 as YFSETQ. The CDR3 runs to 13 residues. CDR3 coding DNA: TGCGCCAGCAGAAGGGCGGTGAACACTGAGGCTTTCTTT. This encodes CASRRAVNTEAFF.